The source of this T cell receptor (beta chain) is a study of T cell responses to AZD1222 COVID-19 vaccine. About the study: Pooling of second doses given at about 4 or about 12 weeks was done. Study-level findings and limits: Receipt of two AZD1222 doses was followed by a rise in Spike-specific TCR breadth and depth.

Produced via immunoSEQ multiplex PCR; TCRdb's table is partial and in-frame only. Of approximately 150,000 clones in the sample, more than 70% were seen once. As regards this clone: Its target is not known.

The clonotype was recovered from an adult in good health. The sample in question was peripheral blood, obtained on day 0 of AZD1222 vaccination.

CDR3 bases: TGTGCCAGCAGCGGACAGGGGCCAACCAAGAACGAGCAGTACTTC. Its protein product is CASSGQGPTKNEQYF. The V gene is TRBV25-1, the J gene TRBJ2-7, with 9 bases identical to TRBD1. Germline CDR1 MGHDK, CDR2 SYGVNS. V lost 6 bases to trimming and J lost 5 bases; unmatched junction nucleotides: 11. The CDR3 totals 15 residues.